One and the same sample provided the 31 T cell receptor beta chains below, sequenced in a study of cytomegalovirus exposure and HLA in healthy donors. PCR involved 60 Vbeta and 13 Jbeta primers. Sequencing was performed with immunoSEQ multiplex PCR; in TCRdb, only in-frame clones are kept and a portion is missing. Of about 200,000 clones listed, 80% to 85% are singletons. Input material: PBMCs. The source of these receptors is a woman in her thirties or forties in good health and CMV-seronegative.

The J gene is TRBJ1-4, the V gene TRBV6-1, with 7 positions matching TRBD1. The CDR3 sequence is 13 residues long. Trimming took 6 bases from V and 6 from J; bases not matched to a gene: 4. From germline, CDR1 is MNHNS and CDR2 SASEGT. The CDR3 DNA sequence: TGTGCCAGCAGGACAGGGCGATATGAAAAACTGTTTTTT. Its translation: CASRTGRYEKLFF.

This clone came up once. This sequence joins TRBV6-1 and TRBJ2-2; a possible D gene is TRBD1 (5 bases). The V end was cut by 2 bases, the J end by 5 bases, with 12 bases between. This CDR3 is 15 amino acids long. CDR1 is MNHNS and CDR2 is SASEGT in the germline V gene. CDR3 loop: CASSEWGQGTGELFF. CDR3 nucleotide sequence: TGTGCCAGCAGTGAATGGGGCCAGGGAACCGGGGAGCTGTTTTTT.

The chain links TRBV2 to TRBJ1-5, with a weak D call TRBD1 (6 bases). V was cut by 0 bases and J by 2 bases, with 11 bases left in between. Per the germline V gene, CDR1 is SNHLY and CDR2 is FYNNEI. The CDR3 is 16 residues long. The DNA for the CDR3 is TGTGCCAGCAGTGAAGCGAAGGGGGTCGGCAATCAGCCCCAGCATTTT. Translation gives CASSEAKGVGNQPQHF. Supplemented by reference TRBV2 and TRBJ1-5, the full variable domain reads EPEVTQTPSHQVTQMGQEVILRCVPISNHLYFYWYRQILGQKVEFLVSFYNNEISEKSEIFDDQFSVERPDGSNFTLKIRSTKLEDSAMYFCASSEAKGVGNQPQHFGDGTRLSIL.

This chain uses TRBV7-2 with TRBJ2-5; possible D gene TRBD2, 6 bases. The length of the CDR3 is 15 residues. Per germline, CDR1 SGHTA and CDR2 FQGNSA. V dropped 2 bases and J dropped 0 bases, with 10 bases sitting between them. The CDR3: CASSLRRGYQETQYF. In nucleotides, the CDR3 is TGTGCCAGCAGCTTAAGACGGGGGTACCAAGAGACCCAGTACTTC.

In this sample, this clone turned up a few times. The rearrangement uses TRBV29-1 and TRBJ1-1; TRBD1 might be the D (6 bases). The germline V gene has CDR1 SQVTM and CDR2 ANQGSEA. CDR3 length: 15 residues. V shed 1 base and J shed 1 base, with 13 bases lying between them. CDR3 coding DNA: TGCAGCGTTGAAGCTCAGGGGCAGAGGAACACTGAAGCTTTCTTT. This codes for CSVEAQGQRNTEAFF.

The chain employs TRBV5-1 and TRBJ2-7; D possibly corresponds to TRBD2 (6 bases). The V end was cut by 0 bases, the J end by 1 base, with 8 bases between. The germline V gene has CDR1 SGHRS and CDR2 YFSETQ. There are 14 residues in the CDR3. The CDR3 here is CASSLASGSYEQYV. CDR3 DNA: TGCGCCAGCAGCTTGGCGAGCGGGTCCTACGAGCAGTACGTC.

The chain links TRBV5-1 to TRBJ2-1, with D possibly matching TRBD1 (5 bases). The CDR3 runs 16 residues. V lost 1 base, J lost 0 bases, and 11 bases lay in between. CDR1 SGHRS and CDR2 YFSETQ come from the germline V gene. The CDR3 coding sequence is TGCGCCAGCAGCTTGTTTTCAGGGATCTCCTACAATGAGCAGTTCTTC. Translating it yields CASSLFSGISYNEQFF.

This clone was seen once. V usage is TRBV29-1 and J usage is TRBJ1-1; possible D gene TRBD1, 5 bases. The V gene's germline CDR1 is SQVTM and CDR2 ANQGSEA. This CDR3 has 14 residues. V gave up 5 bases and J gave up 4 bases, with 17 bases separating them. In DNA, the CDR3 is TGCAGCGTTATTGGACGGCCGGGGGGCACTGAAGCTTTCTTT. It encodes CSVIGRPGGTEAFF.

The gene calls are TRBV4-2 and TRBJ1-2; 12 bases agree with TRBD1. This CDR3 is 17 amino acids long. CDR1 is LGHNA, CDR2 YNFKEQ, per germline. V lost 1 base to trimming and J lost 8 bases; unmatched junction nucleotides: 11. CDR3 nucleotide sequence: TGTGCCAGCAGCCAAGGGCCCCCGGGACAGGGGGCACGAGGCTACACCTTC. Translating gives CASSQGPPGQGARGYTF.

The chain carries TRBV19 and TRBJ2-1, with 8 bases that match TRBD2. There are 15 residues in the CDR3. Germline V gene data show CDR1 as LNHDA and CDR2 as SQIVND (reference sequence). V lost 10 bases, J lost 6 bases, and 14 bases stayed unmatched. The CDR3 DNA sequence: TGTGCCACCCAGTTACTAGCGGAGGGATTCAATGAGCAGTTCTTC. This codes for CATQLLAEGFNEQFF.

This chain joins TRBV2 and TRBJ1-1; D unresolved. This CDR3 comprises 14 residues. Looked up from germline, CDR1 is SNHLY and CDR2 is FYNNEI. With 8 bases removed from V and 0 bases from J, the gap between germline ends came to 13 bases. The CDR3 region has the DNA TGTGCCAGCGGCCTGTTGGAGATGAACACTGAAGCTTTCTTT. Translating gives CASGLLEMNTEAFF.

The chain employs TRBV29-1 and TRBJ1-1; 11 bases map to TRBD1. The CDR3 has 13 amino acids. Germline CDR1 SQVTM, CDR2 ANQGSEA. Germline trimming cut 4 bases from V and 3 bases from J; bases unmatched to any gene: 1. CDR3 in DNA: TGCAGCGTTGCGGGACAGGGGGACACTGAAGCTTTCTTT. This gives the protein CSVAGQGDTEAFF.

This rearrangement joins TRBV9 to TRBJ2-3; 9 bases match TRBD2. The CDR3 has 15 residues. The J segment lost 6 bases and the V segment lost 0 bases, leaving 5 bases of the junction unmatched. CDR1 SGDLS and CDR2 YYNGEE come from the germline V gene. This chain's CDR3 is CASSVAAGGRDTQYF. The CDR3 bases are TGTGCCAGCAGCGTAGCGGCGGGAGGGAGGGATACGCAGTATTTT. Using reference TRBV9 and TRBJ2-3 for the parts outside the CDR3, the full variable domain is DSGVTQTPKHLITATGQRVTLRCSPRSGDLSVYWYQQSLDQGLQFLIQYYNGEERAKGNILERFSAQQFPDLHSELNLSSLELGDSALYFCASSVAAGGRDTQYFGPGTRLTVL.

The chain recombines TRBV6-6 with TRBJ1-1; TRBD1 matches 7 bases. Germline values: CDR1 MNHNY, CDR2 SVGAGI (reference sequence). This CDR3 spans 14 amino acids. The ends lost 6 bases at V and 2 bases at J; junction bases unmatched: 6. Here the CDR3 DNA reads TGTGCCAGCAGCTCCGGGACAGACAACACTGAAGCTTTCTTT. Amino acid sequence: CASSSGTDNTEAFF.

The chain uses TRBV5-4 and TRBJ2-2; TRBD1 agrees at 9 bases. The J segment lost 7 bases and the V segment lost 3 bases, leaving 4 bases of the junction unmatched. The CDR3 has 14 residues. CDR1 is SGHNT and CDR2 is YYREEE in the germline V gene (reference sequence). The DNA for the CDR3 is TGTGCCAGCAGCTCCACAGGGGGCGACGGGGAGCTGTTTTTT. As protein: CASSSTGGDGELFF.

This clone was seen a few times. The rearrangement uses TRBV29-1 and TRBJ2-6, with D unclear. V shed 1 base and J shed 0 bases, with 7 bases lying between them. CDR3 length: 15 amino acids. Germline assignment: CDR1 SQVTM and CDR2 ANQGSEA. CDR3: CSVEGPRSGANVLTF. CDR3 DNA sequence: TGCAGCGTTGAAGGGCCCCGCTCTGGGGCCAACGTCCTGACTTTC.

The chain links TRBV6-6 to TRBJ1-1; D not certain. Deletions cut 6 bases from V and 8 bases from J, with 16 bases between. The CDR3 consists of 13 residues. Germline CDR1 MNHNY, CDR2 SVGAGI (reference sequence). CDR3 residues: CASRIEPFTEAFF. CDR3 bases: TGTGCCAGCAGAATAGAGCCGTTTACGGAAGCTTTCTTT.

J is TRBJ1-3 and V is TRBV5-6; tentatively, D is TRBD1 (6 bases). From germline, CDR1 is SGHDT and CDR2 YYEEEE. The CDR3 sequence is 15 residues long. Trimming removed 5 bases from V and 0 bases from J, with 12 bases in between. The CDR3 DNA is TGTGCCAGCAGGAAACGGGACAACTCTGGAAACACCATATATTTT. As protein: CASRKRDNSGNTIYF.

The chain has TRBV18 and TRBJ1-1; possibly TRBD1 for D (6 bases). V lost 3 bases and J 4 bases, leaving 12 bases between the germline ends. Germline V lookup: CDR1 KGHSH, CDR2 LQKENI. The CDR3 loop spans 14 amino acids. The CDR3 DNA reads TGTGCCAGCTCACCCAAACAGGGAAGCACTGAAGCTTTCTTT. Translation gives CASSPKQGSTEAFF.

Here the CDR3 DNA reads TGCGCCAGCAGCCTAGGGACTAGCAGTAGCACAGATACGCAGTATTTT. Translated: CASSLGTSSSTDTQYF. The chain joins TRBV5-1 to TRBJ2-3; TRBD2 matches 9 bases. After removal of 4 bases from V and 0 bases from J, the junction contained 6 bases not matched to a gene. This CDR3 region has 16 residues. Germline assignment: CDR1 SGHRS and CDR2 YFSETQ. Filled out from reference TRBV5-1 and TRBJ2-3, the complete variable domain reads KAGVTQTPRYLIKTRGQQVTLSCSPISGHRSVSWYQQTPGQGLQFLFEYFSETQRNKGNFPGRFSGRQFSNSRSEMNVSTLELGDSALYLCASSLGTSSSTDTQYFGPGTRLTVL.

CDR3 coding DNA: TGTGCCAGCAGCTTAGTGGGCCCCGGGGATCGGAATGGCTACACCTTC. Amino acids: CASSLVGPGDRNGYTF. The chain is built from TRBV7-8 and TRBJ1-2; D is unclear. CDR3 length equals 16 residues. V lost 1 base, J lost 6 bases, and 18 bases lay in between. CDR1 and CDR2 (germline): SGHVS, FQNEAQ.

This rearrangement joins TRBV5-1 to TRBJ2-1, with 9 bases lining up with TRBD1. The CDR3 loop spans 14 amino acids. Germline-derived CDR1 and CDR2 are SGHRS and YFSETQ. V shed 4 bases and J 6 bases; nucleotides not matched to a gene: 5. CDR3 region: CASSVGTGSNEQFF. The CDR3 DNA is TGCGCCAGCAGCGTGGGGACAGGGAGCAATGAGCAGTTCTTC. Drawing the rest from reference TRBV5-1 and TRBJ2-1, the complete variable domain is KAGVTQTPRYLIKTRGQQVTLSCSPISGHRSVSWYQQTPGQGLQFLFEYFSETQRNKGNFPGRFSGRQFSNSRSEMNVSTLELGDSALYLCASSVGTGSNEQFFGPGTRLTVL.

V usage is TRBV5-1 and J usage is TRBJ2-1; TRBD2 matches at 9 bases. CDR1 is SGHRS, CDR2 YFSETQ, per germline. The CDR3 consists of 15 residues. The trim removed 3 bases at V and 1 base at J, leaving 2 bases unmatched. The CDR3 bases are TGCGCCAGCAGCTCGACTAGCGGTTCCTACAATGAGCAGTTCTTC. Protein sequence: CASSSTSGSYNEQFF.

This clone showed up just once. J is TRBJ2-2 and V is TRBV4-1; TRBD1 might be the D (6 bases). The length of the CDR3 is 15 residues. V was pared by 1 base and J by 0 bases, with 6 bases between. The germline gives CDR1 MGHRA, CDR2 YSYEKL. CDR3 amino acids: CASSQGTANTGELFF. In nucleotides, the CDR3 is TGCGCCAGCAGCCAAGGGACAGCGAACACCGGGGAGCTGTTTTTT.

CDR3 in DNA: TGTGCCAGCAGTCGCGGTCTGGGAGCTAATGAAAAACTGTTTTTT. Translated, it gives CASSRGLGANEKLFF. The chain couples TRBV6-4 to TRBJ1-4; the D is unclear. The CDR3 extends over 15 amino acids. Trimming took off 5 bases at V and 3 bases at J, with 13 bases between the two ends. Germline V CDR1 and CDR2: MRHNA, SNTAGT.

This sequence joins TRBV7-8 and TRBJ2-7; possibly TRBD2 for D (6 bases). CDR3 length equals 15 residues. Germline V gene sequence: CDR1 SGHVS, CDR2 FQNEAQ. Trimming removed 5 bases from V and 3 bases from J, with 17 bases in between. CDR3 nucleotide sequence: TGTGCCAGCAGCCCGGCGGCGGGATCGATCTACGAGCAGTACTTC. Translated: CASSPAAGSIYEQYF.

The V gene is TRBV7-9, the J gene TRBJ2-3; 7 nucleotides agree with TRBD2. The V gene end was trimmed by 7 bases and the J gene end by 4 bases; junction bases not matched to a gene: 8. Germline assignment: CDR1 SEHNR and CDR2 FQNEAQ (reference sequence). The CDR3 runs to 14 residues. The CDR3 sequence: CASKFAGDADTQYF. CDR3 nucleotides: TGTGCCAGCAAGTTTGCGGGAGATGCAGATACGCAGTATTTT.

This clone was counted only a few times. The rearrangement uses TRBV9 and TRBJ1-1; a possible D gene is TRBD1 (5 bases). The germline V gene has CDR1 SGDLS and CDR2 YYNGEE. This CDR3 has 16 residues. Trimming cost V 4 bases and J 0 bases, with 16 bases left between them. The CDR3 DNA sequence: TGTGCCAGCAGCATCGGGGGAGGGAGAATGAACACTGAAGCTTTCTTT. Its translation: CASSIGGGRMNTEAFF.

The chain combines TRBV27 with TRBJ1-2; 7 positions match TRBD1. V dropped 5 bases and J dropped 4; count of bases not matched to a gene: 7. Per the germline V gene, CDR1 is MNHEY and CDR2 is SMNVEV (reference sequence). The CDR3 has 14 amino acids. CDR3 sequence: CASSGQGQFYGYTF. DNA of the CDR3: TGTGCCAGCAGTGGGCAGGGACAGTTCTATGGCTACACCTTC.

This rearrangement joins TRBV9 to TRBJ2-3, with a weak D call TRBD2 (6 bases). This CDR3 spans 17 amino acids. The V end lost 4 bases, the J end lost 0 bases, and 18 bases lay between the germline ends. CDR1 and CDR2 (germline): SGDLS, YYNGEE. The CDR3, as DNA: TGTGCCAGCAGCTTCCTGGGGACTTTATACAGCACAGATACGCAGTATTTT. Protein sequence: CASSFLGTLYSTDTQYF. Full variable domain (outside the CDR3, taken from reference TRBV9 and TRBJ2-3): DSGVTQTPKHLITATGQRVTLRCSPRSGDLSVYWYQQSLDQGLQFLIQYYNGEERAKGNILERFSAQQFPDLHSELNLSSLELGDSALYFCASSFLGTLYSTDTQYFGPGTRLTVL.

The CDR3 loop is CASSLAAGYNEQFF. The CDR3 coding sequence is TGTGCCAGCAGCTTAGCGGCAGGTTACAATGAGCAGTTCTTC. V is TRBV11-3 and J is TRBJ2-1; D gene uncertain. The CDR3 covers 14 residues. Germline V gene data show CDR1 as SGHNT and CDR2 as YENEEA. Trimming cost V 1 base and J 4 bases, with 8 bases left between them.